This TCR beta chain was obtained from a study of T cell responses to AZD1222 COVID-19 vaccine. Study-wide context: Second-dose recipients at about 4 or about 12 weeks were treated as one pooled group. The study's findings and limits: White British people made up most donors, females outnumbered males, and clonal diversity was possibly underestimated. The CD4 TCRs associated with vaccination extended across spike and predominated at 160-218 and 743-854. Repertoire samples came only from after the peak T cell response.

Clones were read by immunoSEQ multiplex PCR, and TCRdb kept only the in-frame ones, dropping some. The table lists some 190,000 clones, approximately 90% of them singletons, with about 6.9% in the top ten. On this clone: The antigen is unknown.

Looked up from germline, CDR1 is SGHRS and CDR2 is YFSETQ. This CDR3 comprises 13 residues. Trimming cost V 10 bases and J 1 base; bases outside gene matches: 7. The input for sequencing was peripheral blood, taken on day 0 of AZD1222 vaccination. The rearrangement joins TRBV5-1 to TRBJ2-7; TRBD1 matches 8 bases. The sequence came from an adult in good health. In DNA, the CDR3 is TGCGCCCCAGACAGGGGCAGGTCCTACGAGCAGTACGTC. This gives the protein CAPDRGRSYEQYV.